Given below is one T cell receptor beta chain in context. Using immunoSEQ multiplex PCR, the repertoire was profiled, and TCRdb retains in-frame clones only, with some absent. The sample shows roughly 230,000 clones, roughly 87% of them seen only once. The data belong to a study of blood T cell repertoires in COVID-19. Study information: From T cells, B-cell-depleted T cells, or PBMCs came the material, which was cDNA or gDNA.

The sample taken for sequencing was peripheral blood. This TCR derives from a woman in her thirties or forties who had recovered from COVID-19.

The CDR3 DNA is TGTGCCAGTAGTATACAGGGTTTTGGGGAAGAGACCCAGTACTTC. The encoded protein is CASSIQGFGEETQYF. This chain connects TRBV19 to TRBJ2-5; a possible D gene is TRBD1 (5 bases). CDR1 is LNHDA, CDR2 SQIVND, per germline (reference sequence). This CDR3 has 15 amino acids. The germline V and J ends were trimmed by 2 bases and 3 bases, with 13 bases remaining between them.